This T cell receptor (beta chain) was sequenced in a study of blood T cell repertoires in COVID-19. On the study more broadly: Acute-phase and convalescent COVID-19 samples originated in the United States, Italy and Spain. T cells, B-cell-depleted T cells, or PBMCs supplied cDNA or gDNA.

Original processing notes: Amplifying reference gene primers gave estimates of nucleated cell counts. Clones were sequenced by immunoSEQ multiplex PCR, and TCRdb holds only the in-frame ones, with some missing. V and J calls and clone size are those listed in that table; D and trimming were worked out from the DNA. The sample includes 170,000 or so clones, 90% of them seen just once. CDR1 SEHNR and CDR2 FQNEAQ come from the germline V gene (reference sequence). The CDR3 is 13 residues long. The V end was cut by 2 bases, the J end by 8 bases, with 10 bases between. Sequencing was carried out using peripheral blood. This chain connects TRBV7-9 to TRBJ2-1, with D possibly being TRBD2 (5 bases). The clonotype comes from a middle-aged man with acute or convalescent COVID-19. CDR3 bases: TGTGCCAGCAGCTTAATGGGGAGCGATGAGCAGTTCTTC. The encoded protein is CASSLMGSDEQFF. The variable domain in full, completed from reference TRBV7-9 and TRBJ2-1, reads DTGVSQNPRHKITKRGQNVTFRCDPISEHNRLYWYRQTLGQGPEFLTYFQNEAQLEKSRLLSDRFSAERPKGSFSTLEIQRTEQGDSAMYLCASSLMGSDEQFFGPGTRLTVL.